The next 24 T cell receptor beta chains were all read from a single sample in a study. TCRdb passed the reads through MiXCR, listing each CDR3 protein once. The sample holds 4,000 to 5,000 distinct CDR3 sequences, around 8.8% seen once. The material sequenced was CD4+ T cells from peripheral blood. The receptors come from a human donor with rheumatoid arthritis.

Judged by abundance, this clonotype is medium-sized. V gene TRBV4-1 combines with J gene TRBJ2-1; D not resolved. V gave up 0 bases and J gave up 8 bases, with 11 bases separating them. CDR1 and CDR2 (germline): MGHRA, YSYEKL. The CDR3 is made up of 14 amino acids. CDR3 loop: CASSQDQVEDEQFF. CDR3 nucleotide sequence: TGCGCCAGCAGCCAAGATCAAGTTGAGGATGAGCAGTTCTTC.

This clonotype appeared a few times. V and J are TRBV10-3 and TRBJ1-2, with a tentative D call TRBD1 (6 bases). Germline CDR1 is ENHRY and CDR2 is SYGVKD. V lost 5 bases and J lost 7, with 11 bases in between. There are 12 residues in the CDR3. The CDR3 DNA follows: TGTGCCATCAGTTTGCAGGGGAGTGGCTACACCTTC. The encoded protein is CAISLQGSGYTF.

Ten or more counts support this clonotype. V gene TRBV12-3 or TRBV12-4 combines with J gene TRBJ2-3; 11 bases align to TRBD2. The V and J ends lost 7 bases and 6 bases, in that order; junction bases with no gene match: 12. The CDR3 loop spans 16 amino acids. The CDR3 sequence: CASTSGLAGILDTQYF. For the CDR3, the DNA is TGTGCCAGCACTTCAGGACTAGCGGGTATTTTGGATACGCAGTATTTT.

By frequency in the sample, this clonotype is medium-sized. The V and J genes are TRBV2 and TRBJ2-3; TRBD2 matches at 12 bases. The germline CDR1 and CDR2 sequences are SNHLY and FYNNEI. The CDR3 is 15 residues long. J was trimmed by 2 bases and V by 8 bases; bases with no gene match: 5. CDR3 DNA sequence: TGTGCCAGCCTTGGACTAGCGGGGCCCACAGATACGCAGTATTTT. Translated, it gives CASLGLAGPTDTQYF. The full variable domain, with the rest looked up from reference TRBV2 and TRBJ2-3, is EPEVTQTPSHQVTQMGQEVILRCVPISNHLYFYWYRQILGQKVEFLVSFYNNEISEKSEIFDDQFSVERPDGSNFTLKIRSTKLEDSAMYFCASLGLAGPTDTQYFGPGTRLTVL.

This clonotype was seen a handful of times. The rearrangement uses TRBV7-9 and TRBJ2-1; 7 bases fit TRBD1. CDR3 length: 13 amino acids. CDR1 is SEHNR and CDR2 is FQNEAQ in the germline V gene (reference sequence). The V and J ends lost 11 bases and 4 bases, in that order; junction bases with no gene match: 8. The CDR3 sequence is CAGVGGGYNEQFF. The DNA of the CDR3 is TGTGCCGGGGTAGGGGGCGGATACAATGAGCAGTTCTTC.

V usage is TRBV4-2 and J usage is TRBJ2-5, with D possibly matching TRBD2 (6 bases). The V gene lost 0 bases and the J gene lost 4 bases, with 15 bases spanning the gap. The CDR3 length is 16 residues. Looked up from germline, CDR1 is LGHNA and CDR2 is YNFKEQ. CDR3 residues: CASSQEGVGGPETQYF. The CDR3 DNA follows: TGTGCCAGCAGCCAAGAGGGCGTTGGAGGGCCAGAGACCCAGTACTTC.

The rearrangement uses TRBV19 and TRBJ2-6; D ambiguous. V gave up 5 bases and J gave up 0 bases, with 8 bases separating them. Germline V lookup: CDR1 LNHDA, CDR2 SQIVND (reference sequence). There are 15 residues in the CDR3. CDR3 in DNA: TGTGCCAGTAGTCCGATAAGCTCTGGGGCCAACGTCCTGACTTTC. Protein product: CASSPISSGANVLTF.

This clonotype was recorded many times. This chain uses TRBV11-2 with TRBJ2-6; 9 nucleotides match TRBD1. Trimming at V came to 6 bases and at J to 4 bases, leaving 13 bases not matched to a gene. CDR3 length: 18 residues. Germline V gene lookup returns CDR1 SGHAT and CDR2 FQNNGV. The CDR3 DNA reads TGTGCCAGCAGGACGAACCGGGACAGGGTTGGCGGGGCCAACGTCCTGACTTTC. It specifies CASRTNRDRVGGANVLTF.

This clonotype has only a few counts. The gene calls are TRBV12-3 or TRBV12-4 and TRBJ2-7, with 7 positions matching TRBD1. The CDR3 totals 15 residues. Germline trimming cut 3 bases from V and 3 bases from J; bases unmatched to any gene: 8. CDR3 region: CASSFDRSGGYEQYF. CDR3 in DNA: TGTGCCAGCAGTTTCGACCGATCAGGGGGCTACGAGCAGTACTTC.

In this sample, this clonotype is medium-sized. V usage is TRBV28 and J usage is TRBJ1-6; possibly TRBD1 for D (5 bases). V was cut by 5 bases and J by 18 bases, with 14 bases left in between. CDR1 MDHEN and CDR2 SYDVKM come from the germline V gene. CDR3 size: 11 residues. CDR3 bases: TGTGCCAGCAGTAACCAGCGCCAGGGCCACTTT. It is translated as CASSNQRQGHF. The full variable domain, in which reference TRBV28 and TRBJ1-6 provide the parts outside the CDR3, is DVKVTQSSRYLVKRTGEKVFLECVQDMDHENMFWYRQDPGLGLRLIYFSYDVKMKEKGDIPEGYSVSREKKERFSLILESASTNQTSMYLCASSNQRQGHFGNGTRLTVT.

This clonotype was observed at least ten times. This rearrangement joins TRBV20-1 to TRBJ2-5; 7 bases are a match to TRBD2. The CDR3 sequence is 11 residues long. The V segment lost 6 bases and the J segment 4 bases; nucleotides outside the gene matches: 2. The germline V gene encodes CDR1 DFQATT and CDR2 SNEGSKA (reference sequence). The CDR3 sequence: CSASGIETQYF. The CDR3 nucleotides are TGCAGTGCCAGCGGGATAGAGACCCAGTACTTC.

By its share, this clonotype is medium-sized. This sequence joins TRBV6-5 and TRBJ2-2, with a possible D match to TRBD1 (5 bases). The CDR3 has 13 amino acids. Germline CDR1 MNHEY, CDR2 SVGAGI. Trimming took off 4 bases at V and 5 bases at J, with 8 bases between the two ends. CDR3 in DNA: TGTGCCAGCAGTTTTCAGGGTACCGGGGAGCTGTTTTTT. Protein product: CASSFQGTGELFF.

Only a few counts were recorded for this clonotype. The chain uses TRBV20-1 and TRBJ1-2; TRBD1 is a possible D gene (5 bases). The CDR3 covers 12 residues. Trimming removed 5 bases from V and 5 bases from J, with 12 bases in between. CDR1 is DFQATT, CDR2 SNEGSKA, per germline (reference sequence). The CDR3: CSAVRDGYGYTF. Written as DNA, the CDR3 is TGCAGTGCTGTCCGGGACGGTTATGGCTACACCTTC.

This clonotype counts as medium-sized. The chain uses TRBV28 and TRBJ2-7; no reliable D call. The ends were cut back, 5 bases at V and 5 bases at J, with 10 bases in the middle. The CDR3 spans 12 residues. Germline CDR1 is MDHEN and CDR2 is SYDVKM. The DNA of the CDR3 is TGTGCCAGCAGTCTATATCGCGACGAGCAGTACTTC. Protein sequence: CASSLYRDEQYF. Variable domain in full (rest from reference TRBV28 and TRBJ2-7): DVKVTQSSRYLVKRTGEKVFLECVQDMDHENMFWYRQDPGLGLRLIYFSYDVKMKEKGDIPEGYSVSREKKERFSLILESASTNQTSMYLCASSLYRDEQYFGPGTRLTVT.

This clonotype is classed as medium-sized. The rearrangement joins TRBV5-4 to TRBJ2-1; possibly TRBD1 or TRBD2 for D (5 bases each). Germline values: CDR1 SGHNT, CDR2 YYREEE (reference sequence). The CDR3 covers 16 residues. The V gene lost 3 bases and the J gene lost 7 bases, with 20 bases spanning the gap. The CDR3 DNA reads as TGTGCCAGCAGCTCCCCCAACCAGGGACGTCGAAATGAGCAGTTCTTC. It codes for CASSSPNQGRRNEQFF.

This clonotype was detected a few times. V is TRBV28 and J is TRBJ1-4, with D possibly being TRBD1 (5 bases). The V end was cut by 7 bases, the J end by 2 bases, with 17 bases between. CDR3 length: 16 residues. CDR1 and CDR2 from the germline V gene are MDHEN and SYDVKM. The DNA for the CDR3 is TGTGCCAGCACCCCGCCACCAGGGATTACTAATGAAAAACTGTTTTTT. This translates into CASTPPPGITNEKLFF.

This clonotype was found a few times. The chain uses TRBV19 and TRBJ1-1; D not resolved. Germline-derived CDR1 and CDR2 are LNHDA and SQIVND (reference sequence). V gave up 4 bases and J gave up 1 base, with 4 bases separating them. The CDR3 runs to 12 residues. The CDR3 here is CASSNQNTEAFF. The CDR3 nucleotides are TGTGCCAGTAGTAACCAGAACACTGAAGCTTTCTTT.

Many counts were recorded for this clonotype. The V gene is TRBV7-9, the J gene TRBJ1-1, with a weak D call TRBD1 (6 bases). This CDR3 has 13 residues. Trimming left V 6 bases short and J 1 base short, with 9 bases between. Germline CDR1 and CDR2: SEHNR and FQNEAQ (reference sequence). CDR3 DNA: TGTGCCAGCAGACCACAGGGGAACACTGAAGCTTTCTTT. It specifies CASRPQGNTEAFF.

This clonotype was detected many times. The chain recombines TRBV24-1 with TRBJ2-5; D is uncertain. Germline CDR1 KGHDR, CDR2 SFDVKD. The CDR3 sequence is 17 residues long. V dropped 3 bases and J dropped 5 bases, with 21 bases sitting between them. CDR3 sequence: CATSDARGPNHGETQYF. In DNA, the CDR3 is TGTGCCACCAGTGATGCCCGCGGTCCCAACCACGGGGAGACCCAGTACTTC.

Relative to its sample, this clonotype is medium-sized. The CDR3 here is CSASAAGGGDTQYF. CDR3 bases: TGCAGTGCTAGTGCAGCGGGAGGGGGAGATACGCAGTATTTT. J is TRBJ2-3 and V is TRBV20-1; TRBD2 aligns across 10 bases. The J segment lost 5 bases and the V segment lost 3 bases, leaving 5 bases of the junction unmatched. The CDR3 consists of 14 residues. Germline V lookup: CDR1 DFQATT, CDR2 SNEGSKA (reference sequence).

This clonotype has a count of ten or more. The J gene is TRBJ1-5, the V gene TRBV19; 8 bases agree with TRBD1. CDR3 length: 16 residues. Germline V gene data show CDR1 as LNHDA and CDR2 as SQIVND (reference sequence). Germline trimming cut 3 bases from V and 5 bases from J; bases unmatched to any gene: 9. CDR3 nucleotide sequence: TGTGCCAGTAGTATCACCAGGGGGCAGTTCGATCAGCCCCAGCATTTT. The encoded protein is CASSITRGQFDQPQHF.

This clonotype is deemed medium-sized. The rearrangement joins TRBV3-1 to TRBJ2-1; the D is unclear. This CDR3 is built from 11 residues. CDR1 is LGHDT and CDR2 is YNNKEL in the germline V gene (reference sequence). Trimming took 7 bases from V and 6 from J, leaving 7 bases between them. As DNA, the CDR3 is TGTGCCAGCATGCCAACCAATGAGCAGTTCTTC. It encodes CASMPTNEQFF.

This clonotype is labeled medium-sized. The gene calls are TRBV7-2 and TRBJ2-1; 8 positions match TRBD1. V dropped 3 bases and J dropped 7; count of bases not matched to a gene: 5. Germline-derived CDR1 and CDR2 are SGHTA and FQGNSA. The CDR3 length is 14 residues. The CDR3 spells CASSFGQGWNEQFF. In nucleotides, the CDR3 is TGTGCCAGCAGCTTCGGACAGGGATGGAATGAGCAGTTCTTC.

Judged by abundance, this clonotype is medium-sized. The chain links TRBV20-1 to TRBJ2-7, with D possibly called TRBD1 or TRBD2 (5 bases each). The CDR3 extends over 13 amino acids. CDR1 and CDR2 from the germline V gene are DFQATT and SNEGSKA (reference sequence). The V end was cut by 1 base, the J end by 7 bases, with 14 bases between. The CDR3 DNA is TGCAGTGCTAGAGGGGACGCCGCCGGGGAGCAGTACTTC. Translating gives CSARGDAAGEQYF.